Below, 15 T cell receptor beta chains from the same sample are listed, as sequenced in a study of cytomegalovirus exposure and HLA in healthy donors. Researchers ran the PCR with 60 Vbeta and 13 Jbeta primers. Produced via immunoSEQ multiplex PCR; TCRdb's table is partial and in-frame only. Among a few hundred thousand clones listed, 65% to 85% were seen once. The source material was PBMCs. The receptors stem from a woman aged 30 to 39 in good health and CMV-seronegative.

This chain links TRBV6-5 with TRBJ2-5, with 9 bases that match TRBD1. The junction had 9 bases not matched to a gene; V was cut back by 2 bases and J by 5 bases. This CDR3 is 16 amino acids long. The germline gives CDR1 MNHEY, CDR2 SVGAGI. For the CDR3, the DNA is TGTGCCAGCAGTTACCCGGCGGGACAGGGAGGTGAGACCCAGTACTTC. Amino acids: CASSYPAGQGGETQYF.

Judged by abundance, this clone is medium-sized (0.01 to 0.1%). V is TRBV5-1 and J is TRBJ2-1; 11 nucleotides agree with TRBD2. V was pared by 2 bases and J by 0 bases, with 10 bases of the junction left unmatched. CDR1 SGHRS and CDR2 YFSETQ come from the germline V gene. This CDR3 spans 19 amino acids. Written as DNA, the CDR3 is TGCGCCAGCAGCTTACCGCTAGCGGGAGGTGCGAGCTCCTACAATGAGCAGTTCTTC. It specifies CASSLPLAGGASSYNEQFF.

With respect to this clone: The junction departs from the called germline gene at one end, perhaps through a read error. The chain links TRBV6-1 to TRBJ1-2, with D perhaps TRBD1 (6 bases). Germline V gives CDR1 MNHNS, CDR2 SASEGT. The CDR3 totals 16 residues. The CDR3 DNA is TGTGCCAGCAGTGACACGCCACAGGGATTGTGGTATGGCTACCCCTTC. Amino acids: CASSDTPQGLWYGYPF.

The rearrangement uses TRBV28 and TRBJ1-5, with D unclear. The CDR3 extends over 16 amino acids. Looked up from germline, CDR1 is MDHEN and CDR2 is SYDVKM. With 1 base removed from V and 7 bases from J, the gap between germline ends came to 17 bases. DNA for the CDR3: TGTGCCAGCAGTTTATTGTCGGATGGGTCTAGGCAGCCCCAGCATTTT. It yields the protein CASSLLSDGSRQPQHF.

The V call is TRBV5-1, the J call TRBJ1-6; D not certain. The CDR3 loop spans 13 amino acids. Germline V gives CDR1 SGHRS, CDR2 YFSETQ. V lost 4 bases and J 9 bases, leaving 11 bases between the germline ends. CDR3 DNA sequence: TGCGCCAGCAGCACGGAGGTCGGTTCACCCCTCCACTTT. It codes for CASSTEVGSPLHF.

The rearrangement links TRBV6-5 to TRBJ1-4; D remains unclear. V was shortened by 1 base and J by 5 bases, with 11 bases between the two germline ends. Germline V gene data show CDR1 as MNHEY and CDR2 as SVGAGI. The CDR3 loop spans 15 amino acids. Written as DNA, the CDR3 is TGTGCCAGCAGTTACTATTCGGGGATAAATGAAAAACTGTTTTTT. Translation: CASSYYSGINEKLFF.

CDR3 DNA sequence: TGTGCCCTTAGCGGGAGGGACTACAATGAGCAGTTCTTC. Amino acid sequence: CALSGRDYNEQFF. This chain links TRBV2 with TRBJ2-1, with 11 bases lining up with TRBD2. Trimming cost V 11 bases and J 3 bases; bases outside gene matches: 3. There are 13 residues in the CDR3. The V gene's germline CDR1 is SNHLY and CDR2 FYNNEI.

V is TRBV5-4 and J is TRBJ2-5, with D possibly TRBD1 on 5 matching bases. Germline loops: CDR1 SGHNT, CDR2 YYREEE (reference sequence). The CDR3 sequence is 15 residues long. Trimming took 4 bases from V and 5 from J, leaving 18 bases between them. CDR3 residues: CASSPVGLVMETQYF. In DNA, the CDR3 is TGTGCCAGCAGCCCGGTGGGGCTAGTTATGGAGACCCAGTACTTC.

V usage is TRBV2 and J usage is TRBJ2-5; 9 bases are a match to TRBD1. The CDR3 length is 15 residues. With V trimmed by 4 bases and J by 4 bases, 7 bases remained unmatched. Germline CDR1 is SNHLY and CDR2 is FYNNEI. The CDR3: CASSGGQGRGETQYF. CDR3 in DNA: TGTGCCAGCAGTGGGGGACAGGGTCGAGGAGAGACCCAGTACTTC.

The J gene is TRBJ2-5, the V gene TRBV29-1, with D possibly matching TRBD2 (6 bases). The end of the DNA is better explained by TRBJ2-7, so the J call may be wrong. The CDR3 has 14 amino acids. The V gene's germline CDR1 is SQVTM and CDR2 ANQGSEA. The CDR3 is CSARAGLFDDEQYF. As DNA, the CDR3 is TGCAGCGCGAGGGCGGGGCTCTTTGACGACGAGCAGTACTTC.

V and J are TRBV11-3 and TRBJ2-1, with 10 bases that match TRBD2. The CDR3 runs to 17 residues. The germline CDR1 and CDR2 sequences are SGHNT and YENEEA. Trimming removed 1 base from V and 7 bases from J; junction bases left unmatched: 10. CDR3 DNA sequence: TGTGCCAGCAGCTTAGCTAGCGGGAGTAGTAGGTCGAATGAGCAGTTCTTC. As protein: CASSLASGSSRSNEQFF.

The V call is TRBV4-2, the J call TRBJ2-7; D possibly corresponds to TRBD2 (6 bases). CDR3 length: 18 residues. Trimming stripped 0 bases from V and 3 bases from J, with 21 bases between. CDR1 is LGHNA, CDR2 YNFKEQ, per germline. The CDR3 region is CASSQDVRTNRLFYEQYF. CDR3 DNA: TGTGCCAGCAGCCAAGATGTGAGGACTAACAGACTTTTCTACGAGCAGTACTTC.

The gene calls are TRBV30 and TRBJ1-2; D call uncertain. V was trimmed by 2 bases and J by 0 bases, leaving 10 bases between them. Germline lookup yields CDR1 GTSNPN and CDR2 SVGIG (reference sequence). The CDR3 has 14 residues. In DNA, the CDR3 is TGTGCCTGGAGTCGAGGCACCTCTAACTATGGCTACACCTTC. Encoded protein: CAWSRGTSNYGYTF.

Worth noting for this clone: The junction differs from germline at one of its ends, possibly a read error. The chain links TRBV7-7 to TRBJ2-1; possible D gene TRBD1, 6 bases. In germline, CDR1 is SSHAT, CDR2 FNYEAQ (reference sequence). The CDR3 totals 15 residues. CDR3 region: CASSHDRSSYNEQFF. In DNA, the CDR3 is TGTGCTAGCAGCCACGACAGGAGCTCCTACAATGAGCAGTTCTTC.

This clone was observed a single time. The rearrangement links TRBV5-1 to TRBJ1-5; 8 positions match TRBD1. Germline loops: CDR1 SGHRS, CDR2 YFSETQ. The CDR3 has 15 amino acids. The J segment lost 7 bases and the V segment lost 5 bases, leaving 11 bases of the junction unmatched. CDR3 DNA sequence: TGCGCCAGCAGGGTTGGGGGACAGGTCGACCAGCCCCAGCATTTT. Translating it yields CASRVGGQVDQPQHF.